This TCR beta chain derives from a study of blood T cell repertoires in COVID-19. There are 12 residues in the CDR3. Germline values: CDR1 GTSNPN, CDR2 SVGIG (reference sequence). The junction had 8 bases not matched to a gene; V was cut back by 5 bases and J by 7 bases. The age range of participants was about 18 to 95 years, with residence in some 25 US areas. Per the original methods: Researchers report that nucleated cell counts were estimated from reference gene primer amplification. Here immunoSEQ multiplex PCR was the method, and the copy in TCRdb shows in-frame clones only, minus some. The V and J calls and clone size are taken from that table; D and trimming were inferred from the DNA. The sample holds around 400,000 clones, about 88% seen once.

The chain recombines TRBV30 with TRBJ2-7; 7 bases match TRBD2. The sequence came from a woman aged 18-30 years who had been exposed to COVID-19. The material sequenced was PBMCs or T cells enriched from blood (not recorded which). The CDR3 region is CAWGSGAGEQYF. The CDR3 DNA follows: TGTGCCTGGGGGAGCGGGGCGGGTGAGCAGTACTTC.